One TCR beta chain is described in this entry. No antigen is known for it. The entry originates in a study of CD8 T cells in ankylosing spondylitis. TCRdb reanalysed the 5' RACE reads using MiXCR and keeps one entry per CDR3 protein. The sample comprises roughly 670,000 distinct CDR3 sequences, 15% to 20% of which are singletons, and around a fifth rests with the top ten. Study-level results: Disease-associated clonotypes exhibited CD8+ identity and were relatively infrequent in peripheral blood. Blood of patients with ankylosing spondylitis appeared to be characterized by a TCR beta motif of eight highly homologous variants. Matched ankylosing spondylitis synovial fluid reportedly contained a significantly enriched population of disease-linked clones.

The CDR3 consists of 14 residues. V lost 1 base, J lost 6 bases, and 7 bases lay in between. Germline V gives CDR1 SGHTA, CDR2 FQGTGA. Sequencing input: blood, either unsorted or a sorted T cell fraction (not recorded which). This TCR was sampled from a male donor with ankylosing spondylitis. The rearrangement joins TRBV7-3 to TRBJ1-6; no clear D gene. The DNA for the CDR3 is TGTGCCAGCAGCTTAAGGCAGTCTAATTCACCCCTCCACTTT. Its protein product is CASSLRQSNSPLHF. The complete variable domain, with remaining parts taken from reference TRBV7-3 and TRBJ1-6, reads GAGVSQTPSNKVTEKGKYVELRCDPISGHTALYWYRQSLGQGPEFLIYFQGTGAADDSGLPNDRFFAVRPEGSVSTLKIQRTERGDSAVYLCASSLRQSNSPLHFGNGTRLTVT.